This T cell receptor (beta chain) is from a study of T-cell memory formation after mild COVID-19. Study as a whole: Largely, TCR clusters stayed within a single donor. General study findings and limits: CD4+ clones that contracted lay mainly in CM and EM; CD8+ ones lay in EMRA.

This clonotype turned up a few times. Its antigen remains unidentified. TCRdb passed the 5' RACE reads through MiXCR, listing each CDR3 protein once. The repertoire holds roughly 450,000 distinct CDR3 sequences, with 15% to 20% as singletons. This clonotype was sampled from an adult woman who had mild COVID-19 (a few samples of this study predate the infection). Cell type and time point are not known. Input material: PBMCs or a T cell subset sorted from them (not recorded which).

In nucleotides, the CDR3 is TGCAGCCTGGGGGCCCAAAATCGGGGCTATGGCTACACCTTC. This translates into CSLGAQNRGYGYTF. The chain carries TRBV20-1 and TRBJ1-2; tentatively, D is TRBD1 (6 bases). The germline gives CDR1 DFQATT, CDR2 SNEGSKA (reference sequence). This CDR3 is built from 14 residues.